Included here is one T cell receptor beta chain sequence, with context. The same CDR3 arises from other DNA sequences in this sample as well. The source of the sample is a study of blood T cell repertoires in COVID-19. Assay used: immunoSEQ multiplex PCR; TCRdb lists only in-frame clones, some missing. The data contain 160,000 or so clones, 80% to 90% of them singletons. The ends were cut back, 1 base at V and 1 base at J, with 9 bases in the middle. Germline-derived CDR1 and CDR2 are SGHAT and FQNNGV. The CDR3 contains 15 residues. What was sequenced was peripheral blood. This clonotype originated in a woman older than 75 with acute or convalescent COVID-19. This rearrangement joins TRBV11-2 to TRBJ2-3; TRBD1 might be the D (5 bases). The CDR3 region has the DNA TGTGCCAGCAGCTTAGGCCTAGGGGGCACAGATACGCAGTATTTT. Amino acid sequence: CASSLGLGGTDTQYF.